This paragraph reports one T cell receptor (beta chain). Its antigen remains unknown. This specimen comes from a study of cytomegalovirus exposure and HLA in healthy donors. Every donor was a healthy person donating bone marrow. 60 Vbeta and 13 Jbeta primers were used in PCR. TCRdb keeps only in-frame clones here, not all; method: immunoSEQ multiplex PCR. The sample has around 200,000 clones, over 70% seen once; the top ten hold 2.5% to 3%. Study-level points and caveats: According to an earlier analysis, most TCR beta V segments yielded productive rearrangements about 87% or about 30% of the time. Later work found that TCR association rates differed between HLA loci; DRB1 had the most and HLA-C the fewest. Sequencing probably produced one cluster of sequence variants that were highly shared.

V lost 7 bases and J 7 bases, leaving 16 bases between the germline ends. CDR3 length equals 13 residues. CDR1 SGHTA and CDR2 FQGNSA come from the germline V gene. The TCR was taken from an older woman in good health and CMV-seropositive. The chain joins TRBV7-2 to TRBJ1-2; D ambiguous. The sample comprised PBMCs. The CDR3 DNA is TGTGCCAGCACCACGGCCCGGGGAGCTGGCTACACCTTC. Translation gives CASTTARGAGYTF.